This passage covers 15 T cell receptor beta chains from one sample sequenced in a study of T cell clonality in common variable immunodeficiency. Produced via immunoSEQ multiplex PCR; TCRdb's table is partial and in-frame only. The sample was found to contain 40,000 to 45,000 clones, and every one recurs. Input material: peripheral blood mononuclear cells. Source of these receptors: a person aged 18-70 years in good health.

This clone was recorded at least ten times. The read finishes 3 residues shy of the CDR3 end, and the germline J gene is used to complete it. V is TRBV12-3 or TRBV12-4 and J is TRBJ1-1, with D perhaps matching TRBD1 (5 bases). Trimming took 3 bases from V and 2 from J, leaving 10 bases between them. CDR3 length: 14 residues. CDR3 loop: CASSFQGLNTEAFF. The sequenced CDR3 bases are TGTGCCAGCAGTTTTCAGGGCCTCAACACTGAA.

The table lists this clone with many counts. The CDR3 end falls 3 residues outside the read, so it is completed with the germline J gene. This chain joins TRBV6-2 or TRBV6-3 and TRBJ1-1; D possibly corresponds to TRBD1 (5 bases). The CDR3 is 14 residues long. Between the trimmed V and J ends, which lost 8 bases and 1 base, there was a span of 14 bases. Germline CDR1 is MNHEY and CDR2 is SVGEGT. Incomplete CDR3 DNA: TGTGCCAGCGGGGCGCCTCAGGGGAACACTGAA. Encoded protein: CASGAPQGNTE. Given in full, the CDR3 is CASGAPQGNTEAFF.

This clone was detected many times. The CDR3 extends 3 residues past the end of the read, so its final part is completed from the germline J gene. The chain couples TRBV29-1 to TRBJ2-1; perhaps D is TRBD1 or TRBD2 (6 bases each). CDR3 size: 14 residues. Germline lookup yields CDR1 SQVTM and CDR2 ANQGSEA. Trimming took off 3 bases at V and 4 bases at J, with 13 bases between the two ends. Partial CDR3 DNA: TGCAGCGTTGAGTCGGGCGGGACATACAATGAG. This gives the protein CSVESGGTYNE. The full CDR3 sequence reads CSVESGGTYNEQFF.

The sample holds many counts of this clone. The read ends 3 residues shy of where the CDR3 ends; the end is completed using the germline J gene. The rearrangement joins TRBV30 to TRBJ2-3, with 11 bases that match TRBD2. The V gene end was trimmed by 0 bases and the J gene end by 2 bases; junction bases not matched to a gene: 13. The CDR3 has 19 residues. From germline, CDR1 is GTSNPN and CDR2 SVGIG (reference sequence). CDR3 region: CAWSVHPSGGSAFTDTQYF. The DNA read from the CDR3 is TGTGCCTGGAGTGTACATCCTAGCGGGGGGTCGGCCTTCACAGATACG.

Ten or more counts support this clone. The read terminates 3 residues ahead of where the CDR3 ends, so the germline J gene completes it. V is TRBV6-1 and J is TRBJ1-2; 9 positions match TRBD1. CDR3 length: 15 amino acids. Per the germline V gene, CDR1 is MNHNS and CDR2 is SASEGT. The ends lost 1 base at V and 0 bases at J; junction bases unmatched: 0. The CDR3: CASSEGQGANYGYTF. The sequenced part of the CDR3 DNA is TGTGCCAGCAGTGAAGGACAGGGGGCTAACTATGGC.

By its share, this clone is medium-sized. The CDR3 end is not reached by the read, which stops 3 residues before it; the germline J gene fills it in. The chain employs TRBV6-1 and TRBJ2-7; 10 bases line up with TRBD2. The CDR3 has 15 amino acids. Germline-derived CDR1 and CDR2 are MNHNS and SASEGT. The V and J ends lost 1 base and 2 bases, in that order; junction bases with no gene match: 2. CDR3 region: CASSEDTSGAYEQYF. The CDR3 bases that were read are TGTGCCAGCAGTGAAGACACTAGCGGGGCCTACGAG.

This clone was seen ten or more times. The read comes to an end 3 residues before the CDR3 does, leaving the germline J gene to fill in the end. This chain connects TRBV12-3 or TRBV12-4 to TRBJ1-3; D might be TRBD1 (5 bases). The CDR3 covers 17 residues. The V gene lost 7 bases and the J gene lost 0 bases, with 19 bases spanning the gap. CDR3 protein: CASTPKSAGTSGNTIYF. The sequenced CDR3 bases are TGTGCCAGCACCCCAAAGTCGGCGGGGACCTCTGGAAACACC.

This clone came up many times. The read falls 3 residues short of the CDR3 end, and the missing part is taken from the germline J gene. The chain has TRBV5-6 and TRBJ1-1; 7 nucleotides align to TRBD1. The CDR3 has 15 residues. CDR1 and CDR2 (germline): SGHDT, YYEEEE. Germline trimming cut 5 bases from V and 4 bases from J; bases unmatched to any gene: 11. CDR3 region: CASSSKMTGTTEAFF. The CDR3 bases that were read are TGTGCCAGCAGTTCCAAAATGACAGGGACCACTGAA.

This clone was recorded at least ten times. The CDR3 end falls 3 residues outside the read, so it is completed with the germline J gene. The chain has TRBV5-6 and TRBJ2-7; a possible D gene is TRBD2 (6 bases). Trimming took 3 bases from V and 4 from J, leaving 17 bases between them. Germline loops: CDR1 SGHDT, CDR2 YYEEEE. CDR3 size: 15 residues. The covered CDR3 bases are TGTGCCAGCAGCTCCACCGGGAGAGGGGCGTACGAG. As protein: CASSSTGRGAYE. The CDR3 in its entirety is CASSSTGRGAYEQYF.

This clone was seen repeatedly, ten times or more. The CDR3 end is not reached by the read, which stops 3 residues before it; the germline J gene fills it in. This chain uses TRBV19 with TRBJ2-7; 8 bases are shared with TRBD1. V lost 9 bases and J lost 5; bases outside the gene matches: 3. The CDR3 has 11 amino acids. Germline CDR1 LNHDA, CDR2 SQIVND (reference sequence). The CDR3 sequence: CARDRANEQYF. CDR3 DNA (partial): TGTGCCAGGGACAGGGCCAACGAG.

In this sample, this clone turned up many times. The read falls 3 residues short of the CDR3 end, and the missing part is taken from the germline J gene. The chain links TRBV4-2 to TRBJ1-1; TRBD1 matches 9 bases. The CDR3 sequence is 16 residues long. CDR1 and CDR2 from the germline V gene are LGHNA and YNFKEQ. Trimming at V came to 5 bases and at J to 7 bases, leaving 14 bases not matched to a gene. The chain's CDR3 is CASSDDPGQGYLEAFF. CDR3 bases read: TGTGCCAGCAGCGATGATCCGGGACAGGGATATCTTGAA.

This clone was recorded at least ten times. The sequence runs out 3 residues before the end of the CDR3; the remainder is reconstructed from the germline J gene. The chain joins TRBV12-3 or TRBV12-4 to TRBJ1-1; D perhaps matches TRBD1 (5 bases). This CDR3 has 11 amino acids. The covered CDR3 bases are TGTGCCAGCAGAGAGGGGCCCGAA. Translated: CASREGPE. The whole CDR3 sequence reads CASREGPEAFF.

This clone was detected ten times or more. The read ends 3 residues early relative to the CDR3; the germline J gene fills the gap. This chain connects TRBV5-1 to TRBJ2-2; TRBD2 matches 7 bases. The CDR3 length is 16 residues. The V gene end was trimmed by 0 bases and the J gene end by 6 bases; junction bases not matched to a gene: 8. Germline V lookup: CDR1 SGHRS, CDR2 YFSETQ. The covered CDR3 bases are TGCGCCAGCAGCTTGGGCCTAGCGGTGACGGCCGGGGAG. Translating it yields CASSLGLAVTAGE. The whole CDR3 sequence is CASSLGLAVTAGELFF. Together with reference TRBV5-1 and TRBJ2-2, the CDR3 gives the full variable domain: KAGVTQTPRYLIKTRGQQVTLSCSPISGHRSVSWYQQTPGQGLQFLFEYFSETQRNKGNFPGRFSGRQFSNSRSEMNVSTLELGDSALYLCASSLGLAVTAGELFFGEGSRLTVL.

There are many counts of this clone. The read is 3 residues too short to cover the CDR3 end, so that end is filled in from the germline J gene. The chain has TRBV7-2 and TRBJ1-1; 8 bases match TRBD1. Germline CDR1 and CDR2: SGHTA and FQGNSA. This CDR3 spans 14 amino acids. CDR3 amino acids: CASSFGQGPIGAFF. The CDR3 bases that were read are TGTGCCAGCAGCTTTGGACAGGGCCCAATCGGG.

This clone was found many times. The missing CDR3 end, 3 residues past where the read stops, is filled in from the germline J gene. The chain uses TRBV5-6 and TRBJ1-4; D is perhaps TRBD1 (5 bases). CDR3 size: 15 residues. From germline, CDR1 is SGHDT and CDR2 YYEEEE. Trimming shortened V by 2 bases and J by 5 bases, and 13 bases separated the two germline ends. Here the CDR3 reads CASSFLTRGNEKLFF. Incomplete CDR3 DNA: TGTGCCAGCAGCTTTCTGACAAGGGGAAATGAAAAA.